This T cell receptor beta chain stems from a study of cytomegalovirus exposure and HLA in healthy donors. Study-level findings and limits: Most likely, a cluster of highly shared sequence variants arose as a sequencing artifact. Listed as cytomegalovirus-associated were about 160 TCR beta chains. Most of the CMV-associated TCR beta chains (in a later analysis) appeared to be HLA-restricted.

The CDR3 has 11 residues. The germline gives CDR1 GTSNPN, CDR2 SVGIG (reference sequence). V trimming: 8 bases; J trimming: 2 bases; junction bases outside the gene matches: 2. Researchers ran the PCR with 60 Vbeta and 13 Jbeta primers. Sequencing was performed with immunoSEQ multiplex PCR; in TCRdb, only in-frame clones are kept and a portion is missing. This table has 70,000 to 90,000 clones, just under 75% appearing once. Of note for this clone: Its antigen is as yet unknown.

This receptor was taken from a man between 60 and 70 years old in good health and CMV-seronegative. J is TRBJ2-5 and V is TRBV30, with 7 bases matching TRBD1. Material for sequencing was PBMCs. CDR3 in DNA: TGTGCCGGGGGACAGCAAGAGACCCAGTACTTC. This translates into CAGGQQETQYF.